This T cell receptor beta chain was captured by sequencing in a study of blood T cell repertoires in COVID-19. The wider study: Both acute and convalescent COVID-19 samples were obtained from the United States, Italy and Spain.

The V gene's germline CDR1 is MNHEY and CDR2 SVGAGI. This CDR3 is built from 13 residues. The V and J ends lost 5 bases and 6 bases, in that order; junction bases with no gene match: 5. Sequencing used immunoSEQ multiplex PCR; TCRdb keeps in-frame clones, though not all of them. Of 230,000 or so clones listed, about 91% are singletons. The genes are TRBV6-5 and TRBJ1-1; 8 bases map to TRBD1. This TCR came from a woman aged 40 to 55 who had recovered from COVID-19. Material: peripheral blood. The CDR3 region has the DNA TGTGCCAGCAGTCGGACAGGGATCGCTGAAGCTTTCTTT. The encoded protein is CASSRTGIAEAFF.